The 13 T cell receptor beta chains reported below all come from one sample, sequenced in a study of T-cell reconstitution after alpha-beta-depleted transplantation in children. Using unique molecular identifiers, the investigators prepared the TCRbeta library. TCRdb analysed the PCR reads with MiXCR anew, one entry per CDR3 protein. The data contain around 680,000 distinct CDR3 sequences, over 15% of them singletons. The sample consisted of PBMCs from the stem cell graft donor, taken from the stem cell graft. These receptors originate from a human donor who donated a stem cell graft to a child with acute myeloid leukemia.

A note on this clonotype: An end of the junction does not agree with germline; a read error may underlie this. The chain couples TRBV30 to TRBJ2-2; 11 positions match TRBD2. The CDR3 contains 13 residues. In germline, CDR1 is GTSNPN, CDR2 SVGIG (reference sequence). CDR3 DNA sequence: TGTGCCTGGACTGGGACTAGCGGCGGGGACCTGTTTTTT. This encodes CAWTGTSGGDLFF.

This chain joins TRBV12-3 or TRBV12-4 and TRBJ1-2, with D possibly TRBD1 on 5 matching bases. Trimming took 6 bases from V and 3 from J, leaving 11 bases between them. This CDR3 contains 13 residues. CDR3 protein: CASSQQDDYGYTF. CDR3 DNA sequence: TGTGCCAGCAGCCAACAGGATGACTATGGCTACACCTTC.

The J gene is TRBJ1-2, the V gene TRBV28, with D possibly TRBD1 on 6 matching bases. V dropped 6 bases and J dropped 2 bases, with 16 bases sitting between them. Germline loops: CDR1 MDHEN, CDR2 SYDVKM. CDR3 length: 15 residues. CDR3 coding DNA: TGTGCCAGCAGGTCCACAGGGAGGGGGAACTATGGCTACACCTTC. Translation: CASRSTGRGNYGYTF.

This clonotype was seen more than once but under ten times. V gene TRBV5-1 combines with J gene TRBJ2-2, with 10 nucleotides matching TRBD1. Trimming at V came to 4 bases and at J to 1 base, leaving 4 bases not matched to a gene. Per germline, CDR1 SGHRS and CDR2 YFSETQ. CDR3 size: 16 residues. CDR3 nucleotides: TGCGCCAGCAGCCAGACAGGGGGCTTGAACACCGGGGAGCTGTTTTTT. Amino acids: CASSQTGGLNTGELFF.

CDR3 residues: CASSPRSPRSGGENEQFF. The DNA for the CDR3 is TGTGCCAGCAGCCCGAGATCCCCGCGTAGCGGGGGGGAAAATGAGCAGTTCTTC. The chain is built from TRBV12-3 or TRBV12-4 and TRBJ2-1; 11 nucleotides align to TRBD2. CDR3 length: 18 amino acids. Trimming took 6 bases from V and 7 from J; bases not matched to a gene: 17.

This clonotype was seen only a few times. V is TRBV5-1 and J is TRBJ1-1; D gene uncertain. CDR3 size: 15 residues. V lost 3 bases, J lost 5 bases, and 17 bases lay in between. CDR1 and CDR2 from the germline V gene are SGHRS and YFSETQ. The CDR3 bases are TGCGCCAGCAGCTCACCGGGCGGGAGATGGACTGAAGCTTTCTTT. Its translation is CASSSPGGRWTEAFF. Variable domain in full (rest from reference TRBV5-1 and TRBJ1-1): KAGVTQTPRYLIKTRGQQVTLSCSPISGHRSVSWYQQTPGQGLQFLFEYFSETQRNKGNFPGRFSGRQFSNSRSEMNVSTLELGDSALYLCASSSPGGRWTEAFFGQGTRLTVV.

This clonotype occurred many times. The V and J genes are TRBV4-3 and TRBJ1-1, with D possibly TRBD1 on 6 matching bases. This CDR3 contains 15 residues. The V end lost 0 bases, the J end lost 4 bases, and 12 bases lay between the germline ends. Germline assignment: CDR1 LGHNA and CDR2 YSLEER. CDR3 bases: TGCGCCAGCAGCCAAGATTGGCAGGGGAGCACTGAAGCTTTCTTT. It codes for CASSQDWQGSTEAFF.

This clonotype was detected only a few times. The CDR3 bases are TGTGCCAGCAGTTACTCGTCAGGGATTAACTATGGCTACACCTTC. This sequence encodes CASSYSSGINYGYTF. The rearrangement joins TRBV6-5 to TRBJ1-2; a possible D gene is TRBD1 (5 bases). The CDR3 is made up of 15 amino acids. Germline assignment: CDR1 MNHEY and CDR2 SVGAGI. With 0 bases removed from V and 1 base from J, the gap between germline ends came to 9 bases.

A word on this clonotype: The CDR3 does not close with the conserved phenylalanine or tryptophan, likely indicating a read error. The gene calls are TRBV24-1 and TRBJ2-5; D call uncertain. Trimming shortened V by 3 bases and J by 4 bases, and 17 bases separated the two germline ends. The CDR3 contains 16 residues. CDR1 is KGHDR and CDR2 is SFDVKD in the germline V gene. Here the CDR3 reads CATSDEPGPDGETQYL. CDR3 nucleotide sequence: TGTGCCACCAGTGATGAACCGGGTCCAGACGGAGAGACCCAGTACCTC.

The V call is TRBV6-5, the J call TRBJ1-2; a weak D match, TRBD1 (5 bases). Trimming stripped 4 bases from V and 5 bases from J, with 17 bases between. CDR1 and CDR2 from the germline V gene are MNHEY and SVGAGI. CDR3 length: 15 residues. The CDR3 sequence is CASSSPGWGEYGYTF. The CDR3 DNA reads TGTGCCAGCAGTTCCCCTGGATGGGGGGAATATGGCTACACCTTC.

The sample holds a few counts of this clonotype. The chain joins TRBV5-6 to TRBJ1-2; D is perhaps TRBD1 (5 bases). This CDR3 spans 14 amino acids. V lost 4 bases and J 7 bases, leaving 17 bases between the germline ends. CDR1 and CDR2 from the germline V gene are SGHDT and YYEEEE. The CDR3: CASSAGTGLVGYTF. CDR3 DNA sequence: TGTGCCAGCAGCGCCGGGACCGGGCTGGTTGGCTACACCTTC.

This clonotype has just one count. The chain is built from TRBV4-3 and TRBJ1-2; the D is unclear. Germline CDR1 is LGHNA and CDR2 is YSLEER. V was shortened by 5 bases and J by 7 bases, with 23 bases between the two germline ends. The CDR3 totals 16 residues. In DNA form, the CDR3 reads TGCGCCAGCAGCGACGAGGAGAGGCAGGAGAGTTTTGGCTACACCTTC. This gives the protein CASSDEERQESFGYTF.

This clonotype was found many times. This sequence joins TRBV7-4 and TRBJ2-1, with TRBD1 matching over 8 bases. The germline gives CDR1 SGHVT, CDR2 SQSDAQ. V dropped 4 bases and J dropped 5; count of bases not matched to a gene: 1. CDR3 size: 13 residues. As DNA, the CDR3 is TGTGCCAGCAGCTCGGACAGGGACAATGAGCAGTTCTTC. It is translated as CASSSDRDNEQFF.